Described below is a single T cell receptor (beta chain) sequence and its context. Its antigen is unidentified. A multiplex PCR was run with 60 Vbeta primers and 13 Jbeta primers. Produced via immunoSEQ multiplex PCR; TCRdb's table is partial and in-frame only. The table records 210,000 or so clones, approximately 84% of them present only once. These data are taken from a study of cytomegalovirus exposure and HLA in healthy donors. Broader study findings: Later work showed greater clonal expansion in HLA-associated TCR beta chains than in equally common others.

Trimming took 5 bases from V and 5 from J, leaving 19 bases between them. Germline CDR1 reads LNHDA; CDR2 reads SQIVND (reference sequence). The CDR3 covers 15 residues. The source is a woman in her forties in good health and CMV-seronegative. The sequencing sample was made of PBMCs. The rearrangement links TRBV19 to TRBJ2-7, with D perhaps matching TRBD1 (6 bases). CDR3 coding DNA: TGTGCCAGTAGTGAACCCAGGGGCGGTATGCACGAGCAGTACTTC. It codes for CASSEPRGGMHEQYF.